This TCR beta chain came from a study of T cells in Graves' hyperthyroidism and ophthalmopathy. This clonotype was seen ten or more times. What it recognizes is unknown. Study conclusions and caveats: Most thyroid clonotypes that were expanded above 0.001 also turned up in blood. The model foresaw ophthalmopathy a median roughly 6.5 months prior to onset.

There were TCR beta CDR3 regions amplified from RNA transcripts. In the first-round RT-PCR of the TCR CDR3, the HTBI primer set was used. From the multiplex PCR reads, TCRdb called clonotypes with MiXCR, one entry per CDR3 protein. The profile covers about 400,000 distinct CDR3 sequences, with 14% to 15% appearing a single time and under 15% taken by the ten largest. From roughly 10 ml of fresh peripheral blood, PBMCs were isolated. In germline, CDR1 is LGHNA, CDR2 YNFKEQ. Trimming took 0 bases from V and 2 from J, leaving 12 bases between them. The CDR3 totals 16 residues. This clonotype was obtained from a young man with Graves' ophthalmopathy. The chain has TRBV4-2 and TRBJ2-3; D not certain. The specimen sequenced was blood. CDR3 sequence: CASSQEIRGLTDTQYF. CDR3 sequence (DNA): TGTGCCAGCAGCCAAGAAATCCGTGGGCTCACAGATACGCAGTATTTT.